The T cell receptor (beta chain) under discussion was sequenced for a study of T-cell memory formation after mild COVID-19. Study summary: TCR clusters were mostly confined to one donor each. Study-wide findings and caveats: Clones shrinking from day 15 to 85 showed even CD4/CD8 mixes; later expanders tilted CD4+.

5'RACE with constant-segment primers yielded barcoded, UMI-tagged TCR alpha and TCR beta cDNA libraries. A single record per CDR3 protein comes from TCRdb applying MiXCR to the 5' RACE reads. The profile shows under 600,000 distinct CDR3 sequences, about a fifth of them singletons. Trimming at V came to 3 bases and at J to 5 bases, leaving 2 bases not matched to a gene. CDR1 SGDLS and CDR2 YYNGEE come from the germline V gene. The CDR3 has 14 residues. As regards this clonotype: Its antigen is not known.

This sequence joins TRBV9 and TRBJ2-5; 12 bases align to TRBD2. Specimen: PBMCs or a T cell subset sorted from them (not recorded which). The sequence was collected from an adult woman who had mild COVID-19 (a few samples of this study predate the infection). Cell type and time point are not known. The CDR3 bases are TGTGCCAGCAGCGCAGGACTAGCGGGGGAGACCCAGTACTTC. Protein: CASSAGLAGETQYF. Full variable domain (missing parts from reference TRBV9 and TRBJ2-5): DSGVTQTPKHLITATGQRVTLRCSPRSGDLSVYWYQQSLDQGLQFLIQYYNGEERAKGNILERFSAQQFPDLHSELNLSSLELGDSALYFCASSAGLAGETQYFGPGTRLLVL.